This TCR beta chain was sequenced for a study of blood T cell repertoires in COVID-19. V dropped 0 bases and J dropped 5 bases, with 13 bases sitting between them. Germline CDR1 reads SEHNR; CDR2 reads FQNEAQ (reference sequence). The CDR3 length is 15 residues. Produced via immunoSEQ multiplex PCR; TCRdb's table is partial and in-frame only. The sample holds 150,000 to 200,000 clones, roughly 82% seen once. The receptor was derived from a woman aged 40 to 50 with COVID-19, enrolled during active disease. The chain combines TRBV7-9 with TRBJ1-2, with D unresolved. The sample consisted of peripheral blood. DNA of the CDR3: TGTGCCAGCAGCTTAGCGAAGACGGAGTTTTATGGCTACACCTTC. Translated: CASSLAKTEFYGYTF.